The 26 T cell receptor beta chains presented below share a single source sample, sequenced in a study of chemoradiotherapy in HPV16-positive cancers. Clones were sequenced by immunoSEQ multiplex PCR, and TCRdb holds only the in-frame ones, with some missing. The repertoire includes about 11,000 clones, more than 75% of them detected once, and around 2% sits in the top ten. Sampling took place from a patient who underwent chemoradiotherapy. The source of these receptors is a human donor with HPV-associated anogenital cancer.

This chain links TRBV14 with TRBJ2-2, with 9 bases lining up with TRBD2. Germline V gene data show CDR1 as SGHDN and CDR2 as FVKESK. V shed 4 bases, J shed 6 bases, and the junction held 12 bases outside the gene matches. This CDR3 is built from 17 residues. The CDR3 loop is CASSPLGSSGAPGELFF. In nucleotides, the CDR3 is TGTGCCAGCAGCCCCCTCGGGTCTAGCGGGGCGCCCGGGGAGCTGTTTTTT.

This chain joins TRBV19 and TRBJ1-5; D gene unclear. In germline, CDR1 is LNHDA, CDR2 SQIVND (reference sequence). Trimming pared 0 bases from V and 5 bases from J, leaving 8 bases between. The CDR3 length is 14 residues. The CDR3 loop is CASSIDPRDQPQHF. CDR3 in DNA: TGTGCCAGTAGTATAGATCCCAGAGATCAGCCCCAGCATTTT.

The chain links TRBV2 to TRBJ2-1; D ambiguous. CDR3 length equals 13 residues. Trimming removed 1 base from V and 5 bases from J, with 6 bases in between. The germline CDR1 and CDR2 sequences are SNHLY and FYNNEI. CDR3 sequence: CASSEDRHNEQFF. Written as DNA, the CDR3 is TGTGCCAGCAGTGAAGACAGACACAATGAGCAGTTCTTC.

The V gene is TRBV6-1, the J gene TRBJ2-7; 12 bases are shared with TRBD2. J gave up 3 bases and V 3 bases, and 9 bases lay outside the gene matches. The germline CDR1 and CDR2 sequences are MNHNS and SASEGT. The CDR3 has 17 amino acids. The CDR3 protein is CASSDPQTSGGNYEQYF. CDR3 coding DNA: TGTGCCAGCAGTGATCCCCAGACTAGCGGGGGTAACTACGAGCAGTACTTC.

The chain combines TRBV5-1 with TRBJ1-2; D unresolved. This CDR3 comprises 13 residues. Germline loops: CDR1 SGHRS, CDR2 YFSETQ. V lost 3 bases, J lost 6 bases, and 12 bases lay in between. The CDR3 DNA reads TGCGCCAGCAGCTCTGGACGGGCGGATGGCTACACCTTC. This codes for CASSSGRADGYTF.

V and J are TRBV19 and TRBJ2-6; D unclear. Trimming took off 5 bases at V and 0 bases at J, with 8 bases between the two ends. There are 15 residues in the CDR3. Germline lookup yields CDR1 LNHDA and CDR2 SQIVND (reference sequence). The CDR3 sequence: CASSPSGSGANVLTF. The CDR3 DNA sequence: TGTGCCAGTAGTCCCTCTGGCTCTGGGGCCAACGTCCTGACTTTC. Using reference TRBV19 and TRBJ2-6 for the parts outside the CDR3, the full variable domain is DGGITQSPKYLFRKEGQNVTLSCEQNLNHDAMYWYRQDPGQGLRLIYYSQIVNDFQKGDIAEGYSVSREKKESFPLTVTSAQKNPTAFYLCASSPSGSGANVLTFGAGSRLTVL.

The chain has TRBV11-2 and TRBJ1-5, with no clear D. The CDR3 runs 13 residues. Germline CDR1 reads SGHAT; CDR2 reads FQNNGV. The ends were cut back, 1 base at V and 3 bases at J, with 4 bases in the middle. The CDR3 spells CASSLGDNQPQHF. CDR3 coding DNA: TGTGCCAGCAGCTTAGGGGACAATCAGCCCCAGCATTTT.

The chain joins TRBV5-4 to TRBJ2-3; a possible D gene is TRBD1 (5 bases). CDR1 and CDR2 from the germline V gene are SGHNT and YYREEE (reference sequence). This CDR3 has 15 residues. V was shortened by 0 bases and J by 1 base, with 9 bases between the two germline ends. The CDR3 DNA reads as TGTGCCAGCAGCTTGGCAGGGCTCGGCACAGATACGCAGTATTTT. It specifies CASSLAGLGTDTQYF.

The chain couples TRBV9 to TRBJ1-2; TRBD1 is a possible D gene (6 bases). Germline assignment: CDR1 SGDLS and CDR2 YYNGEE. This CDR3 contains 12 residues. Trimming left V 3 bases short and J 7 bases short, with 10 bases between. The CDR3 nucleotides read TGTGCCAGCAGCGCAGCAGGGGTTGGCTACACCTTC. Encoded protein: CASSAAGVGYTF.

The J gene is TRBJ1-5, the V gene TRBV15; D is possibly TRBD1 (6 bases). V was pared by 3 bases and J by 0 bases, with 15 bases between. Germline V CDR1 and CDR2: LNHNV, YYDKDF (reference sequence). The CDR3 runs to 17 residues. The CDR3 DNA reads TGTGCCACCAGCAGCCCCGGGACAAAGTATAGCAATCAGCCCCAGCATTTT. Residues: CATSSPGTKYSNQPQHF.

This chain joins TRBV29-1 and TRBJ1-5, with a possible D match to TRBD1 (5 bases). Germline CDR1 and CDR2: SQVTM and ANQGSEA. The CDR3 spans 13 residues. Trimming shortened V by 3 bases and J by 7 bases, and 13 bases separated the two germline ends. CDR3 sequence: CSVEVGVGQPQHF. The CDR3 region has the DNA TGCAGCGTTGAGGTAGGGGTGGGGCAGCCCCAGCATTTT.

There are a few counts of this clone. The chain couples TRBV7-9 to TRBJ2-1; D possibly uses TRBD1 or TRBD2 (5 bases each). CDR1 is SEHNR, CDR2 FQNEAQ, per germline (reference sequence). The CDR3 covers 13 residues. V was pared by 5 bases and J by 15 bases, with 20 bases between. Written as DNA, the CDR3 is TGTGCCAGCAGCCCCGTGGGGGACGCAGCCCCGTTCTTC. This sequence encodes CASSPVGDAAPFF.

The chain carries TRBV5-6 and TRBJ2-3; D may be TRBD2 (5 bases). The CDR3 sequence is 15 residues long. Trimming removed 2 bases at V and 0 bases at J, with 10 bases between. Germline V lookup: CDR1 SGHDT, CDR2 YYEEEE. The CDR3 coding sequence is TGTGCCAGCAGCTTTAGACGGGGTAGCACAGATACGCAGTATTTT. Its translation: CASSFRRGSTDTQYF.

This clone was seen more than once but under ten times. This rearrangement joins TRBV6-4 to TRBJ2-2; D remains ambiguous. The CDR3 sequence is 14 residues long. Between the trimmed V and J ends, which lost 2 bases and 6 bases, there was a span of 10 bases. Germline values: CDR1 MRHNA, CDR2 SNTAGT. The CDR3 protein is CASSDNPDAGELFF. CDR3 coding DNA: TGTGCCAGCAGTGACAACCCGGACGCCGGGGAGCTGTTTTTT.

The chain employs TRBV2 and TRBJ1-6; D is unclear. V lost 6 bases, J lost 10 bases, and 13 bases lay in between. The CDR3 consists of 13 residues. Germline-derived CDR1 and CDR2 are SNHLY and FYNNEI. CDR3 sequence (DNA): TGTGCCAGCAGCCAGGAAGGGAGGTCACCCCTCCACTTT. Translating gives CASSQEGRSPLHF.

Here the CDR3 DNA reads TGTGCCAGCAGTGAAGGGTACAGGCTGAACACTGAAGCTTTCTTT. Translating gives CASSEGYRLNTEAFF. The J gene is TRBJ1-1, the V gene TRBV2, with TRBD1 as a possible D gene (5 bases). Trimming pared 1 base from V and 0 bases from J, leaving 9 bases between. The length of the CDR3 is 15 residues. Germline CDR1 is SNHLY and CDR2 is FYNNEI.

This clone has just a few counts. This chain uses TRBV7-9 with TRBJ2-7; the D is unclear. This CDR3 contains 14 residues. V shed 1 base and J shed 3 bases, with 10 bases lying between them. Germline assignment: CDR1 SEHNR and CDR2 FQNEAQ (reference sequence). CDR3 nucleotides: TGTGCCAGCAGCTTAGACCCCGCGATCTACGAGCAGTACTTC. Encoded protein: CASSLDPAIYEQYF.

Here the CDR3 reads CASSPGNNNYGYTF. CDR3 nucleotides: TGTGCCAGCAGCCCAGGGAATAATAACTATGGCTACACCTTC. The V call is TRBV7-3, the J call TRBJ1-2; TRBD1 might be the D (5 bases). The CDR3 has 14 residues. Trimming removed 5 bases at V and 1 base at J, with 11 bases between. Germline values: CDR1 SGHTA, CDR2 FQGTGA.

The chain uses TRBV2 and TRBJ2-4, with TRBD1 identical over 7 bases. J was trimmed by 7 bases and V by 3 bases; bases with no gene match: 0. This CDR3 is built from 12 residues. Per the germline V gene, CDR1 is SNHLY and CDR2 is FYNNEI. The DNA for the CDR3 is TGTGCCAGCAGTGACAGGGGGAACATTCAGTACTTC. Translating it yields CASSDRGNIQYF. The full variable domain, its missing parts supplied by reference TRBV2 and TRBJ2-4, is EPEVTQTPSHQVTQMGQEVILRCVPISNHLYFYWYRQILGQKVEFLVSFYNNEISEKSEIFDDQFSVERPDGSNFTLKIRSTKLEDSAMYFCASSDRGNIQYFGAGTRLSVL.

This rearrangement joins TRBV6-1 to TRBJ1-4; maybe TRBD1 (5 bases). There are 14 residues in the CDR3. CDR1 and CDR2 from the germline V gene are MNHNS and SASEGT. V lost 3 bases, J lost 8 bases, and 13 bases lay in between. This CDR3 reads CASSDGQGSEKLFF. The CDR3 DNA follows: TGTGCCAGCAGTGACGGGCAGGGAAGCGAAAAACTGTTTTTT.

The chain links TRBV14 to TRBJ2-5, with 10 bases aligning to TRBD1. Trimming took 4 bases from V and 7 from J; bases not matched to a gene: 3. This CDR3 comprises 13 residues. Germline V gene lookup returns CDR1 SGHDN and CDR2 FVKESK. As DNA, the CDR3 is TGTGCCAGCAGCCCCGGGACAGGGGTGACCCAGTACTTC. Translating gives CASSPGTGVTQYF.

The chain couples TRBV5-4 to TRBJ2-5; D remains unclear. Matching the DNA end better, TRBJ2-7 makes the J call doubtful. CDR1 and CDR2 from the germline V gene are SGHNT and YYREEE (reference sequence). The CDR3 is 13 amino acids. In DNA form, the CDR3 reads TGTGCCAGCAGCTACGAGTGGGGTAACGAGCAGTACTTC. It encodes CASSYEWGNEQYF.

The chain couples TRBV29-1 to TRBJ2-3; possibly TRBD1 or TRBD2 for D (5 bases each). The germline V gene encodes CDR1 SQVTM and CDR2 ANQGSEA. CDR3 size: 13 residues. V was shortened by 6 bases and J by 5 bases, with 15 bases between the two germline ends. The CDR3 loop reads CSVGWGGRDTQYF. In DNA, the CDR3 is TGCAGCGTAGGATGGGGCGGGCGAGATACGCAGTATTTT.

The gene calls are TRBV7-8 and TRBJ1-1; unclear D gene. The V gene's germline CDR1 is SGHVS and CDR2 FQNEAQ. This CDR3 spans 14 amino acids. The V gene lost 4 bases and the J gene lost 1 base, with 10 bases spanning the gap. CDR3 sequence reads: CASSSGRENTEAFF. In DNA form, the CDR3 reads TGTGCCAGCAGCTCCGGACGGGAGAACACTGAAGCTTTCTTT. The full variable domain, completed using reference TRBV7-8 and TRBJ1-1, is GAGVSQSPRYKVAKRGQDVALRCDPISGHVSLFWYQQALGQGPEFLTYFQNEAQLDKSGLPSDRFFAERPEGSVSTLKIQRTQQEDSAVYLCASSSGRENTEAFFGQGTRLTVV.

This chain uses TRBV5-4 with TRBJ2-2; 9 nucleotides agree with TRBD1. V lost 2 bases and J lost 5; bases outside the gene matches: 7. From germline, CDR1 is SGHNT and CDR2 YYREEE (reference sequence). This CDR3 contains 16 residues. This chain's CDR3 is CASSFTGGPRTGELFF. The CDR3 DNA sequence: TGTGCCAGCAGCTTCACAGGGGGCCCTCGAACCGGGGAGCTGTTTTTT.

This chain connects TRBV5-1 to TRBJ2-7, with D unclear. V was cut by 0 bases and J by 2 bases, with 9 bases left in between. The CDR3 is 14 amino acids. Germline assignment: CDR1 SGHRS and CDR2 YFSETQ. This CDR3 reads CASSLATGTYEQYF. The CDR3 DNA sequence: TGCGCCAGCAGCTTGGCCACGGGTACCTACGAGCAGTACTTC.